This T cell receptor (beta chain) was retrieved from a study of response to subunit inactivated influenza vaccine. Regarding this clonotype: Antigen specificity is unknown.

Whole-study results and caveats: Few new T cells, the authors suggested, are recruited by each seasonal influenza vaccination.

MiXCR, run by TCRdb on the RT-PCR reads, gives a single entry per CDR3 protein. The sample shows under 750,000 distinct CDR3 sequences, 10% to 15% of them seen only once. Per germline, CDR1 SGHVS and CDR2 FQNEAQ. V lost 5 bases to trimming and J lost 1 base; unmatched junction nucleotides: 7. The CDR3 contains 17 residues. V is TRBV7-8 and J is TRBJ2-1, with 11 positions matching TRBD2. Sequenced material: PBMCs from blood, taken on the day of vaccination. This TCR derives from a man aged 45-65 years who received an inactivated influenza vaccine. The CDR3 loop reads CASSNNSGRASYNEQFF. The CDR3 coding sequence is TGTGCCAGCAGCAATAATAGCGGGAGGGCTTCCTACAATGAGCAGTTCTTC.